Listed here are 22 T cell receptor beta chains from one sample, sequenced in a study of CD8+CD57+ T cells in acquired aplastic anemia. Sequenced patients had shown CD8+CD57+ cell expansion by flow cytometry. Genomic DNA, the template, was used for profiling of the TCR beta VDJ and CDR3. TCRdb independently ran MiXCR on the reads; one entry per CDR3 protein. The repertoire includes about 180,000 distinct CDR3 sequences, less than 60% of them detected once, and 1.8% sits in the top ten. Material for sequencing was sorted CD4+, CD8+, or CD8+CD57+ T cells (not recorded which) from PBMCs. The receptor source for this set is a human donor with aplastic anemia.

This clonotype was picked up one time. The rearrangement links TRBV10-3 to TRBJ2-1, with 9 bases aligning to TRBD2. Germline V lookup: CDR1 ENHRY, CDR2 SYGVKD. The CDR3 spans 15 residues. V shed 6 bases and J 6 bases; nucleotides not matched to a gene: 9. CDR3 loop: CAIRKAGGPRNEQFF. The CDR3 DNA follows: TGTGCCATCAGAAAAGCGGGAGGCCCCCGCAATGAGCAGTTCTTC.

The genes are TRBV20-1 and TRBJ1-3; D might be TRBD1 (5 bases). This CDR3 region has 13 residues. The germline CDR1 and CDR2 sequences are DFQATT and SNEGSKA (reference sequence). CDR3 sequence: CGAQGRSGNTIYF. The CDR3 DNA follows: TGCGGGGCTCAAGGGCGCTCTGGAAACACCATATATTTT.

The table lists this clonotype with many counts. V is TRBV7-2 and J is TRBJ1-2; the D is unclear. Germline lookup yields CDR1 SGHTA and CDR2 FQGNSA. The ends were cut back, 1 base at V and 2 bases at J, with 11 bases in the middle. The CDR3 has 15 amino acids. The CDR3 is CASSLGSSQNYGYTF. The CDR3 DNA sequence: TGTGCCAGCAGCTTAGGTAGCAGCCAGAACTATGGCTACACCTTC.

This clonotype has a count of ten or more. The rearrangement joins TRBV10-3 to TRBJ2-3, with D possibly TRBD2 on 5 matching bases. The CDR3 runs 14 residues. V was shortened by 2 bases and J by 4 bases, with 10 bases between the two germline ends. The germline CDR1 and CDR2 sequences are ENHRY and SYGVKD. This CDR3 is CAISETSGSDTQYF. The CDR3 DNA reads TGTGCCATCAGTGAGACTTCGGGGTCAGATACGCAGTATTTT.

This clonotype was recorded at least ten times. This rearrangement joins TRBV12-3 or TRBV12-4 to TRBJ2-1; 10 nucleotides match TRBD2. The CDR3 has 15 amino acids. Trimming at V came to 6 bases and at J to 4 bases, leaving 6 bases not matched to a gene. The CDR3 reads CASSLTSGAYNEQFF. DNA for the CDR3: TGTGCCAGCAGCCTCACTAGCGGGGCTTACAATGAGCAGTTCTTC.

The V call is TRBV11-1, the J call TRBJ2-1; 10 bases line up with TRBD2. Germline CDR1 reads SGHAT; CDR2 reads FQDESV (reference sequence). There are 15 residues in the CDR3. The V gene end was trimmed by 2 bases and the J gene end by 8 bases; junction bases not matched to a gene: 6. CDR3: CASSLRLAGADEQFF. In nucleotides, the CDR3 is TGTGCCAGCAGCTTAAGGCTAGCGGGAGCCGATGAGCAGTTCTTC. The entire variable domain, with the rest obtained from reference TRBV11-1 and TRBJ2-1, is as follows: EAEVAQSPRYKITEKSQAVAFWCDPISGHATLYWYRQILGQGPELLVQFQDESVVDDSQLPKDRFSAERLKGVDSTLKIQPAELGDSAMYLCASSLRLAGADEQFFGPGTRLTVL.

This clonotype was picked up many times. The chain has TRBV7-9 and TRBJ2-4, with 10 bases lining up with TRBD1. The CDR3 is 14 amino acids. Germline values: CDR1 SEHNR, CDR2 FQNEAQ (reference sequence). With V trimmed by 5 bases and J by 10 bases, 8 bases remained unmatched. Here the CDR3 reads CASSAGTGVLIQYF. Written as DNA, the CDR3 is TGTGCCAGCAGCGCCGGGACAGGGGTCCTAATTCAGTACTTC. Filled out from reference TRBV7-9 and TRBJ2-4, the complete variable domain reads DTGVSQNPRHKITKRGQNVTFRCDPISEHNRLYWYRQTLGQGPEFLTYFQNEAQLEKSRLLSDRFSAERPKGSFSTLEIQRTEQGDSAMYLCASSAGTGVLIQYFGAGTRLSVL.

The chain carries TRBV20-1 and TRBJ2-1, with D possibly matching TRBD2 (5 bases). The V and J ends lost 7 bases and 0 bases respectively, with 7 bases between them. The CDR3 has 12 amino acids. CDR1 and CDR2 from the germline V gene are DFQATT and SNEGSKA (reference sequence). The CDR3: CSGEGSYNEQFF. The CDR3 DNA is TGCAGTGGCGAGGGCTCCTACAATGAGCAGTTCTTC.

This clonotype was counted at least ten times. The chain carries TRBV9 and TRBJ2-5, with a weak D call TRBD1 (6 bases). V was cut by 3 bases and J by 3 bases, with 12 bases left in between. The CDR3 is made up of 14 amino acids. Germline V CDR1 and CDR2: SGDLS, YYNGEE. Here the CDR3 reads CASSDPYREETQYF. The CDR3 coding sequence is TGTGCCAGCAGCGACCCTTACAGGGAAGAGACCCAGTACTTC.

This clonotype was recorded many times. The rearrangement uses TRBV7-2 and TRBJ2-7; TRBD1 aligns across 8 bases. V shed 4 bases, J shed 0 bases, and the junction held 8 bases outside the gene matches. CDR3 size: 16 residues. Germline CDR1 reads SGHTA; CDR2 reads FQGNSA. As DNA, the CDR3 is TGTGCCAGCAGCTCGTGGACAGGGCCGAGCTCCTACGAGCAGTACTTC. Its translation is CASSSWTGPSSYEQYF.

In this sample, this clonotype turned up many times. The chain recombines TRBV5-6 with TRBJ1-2; D call uncertain. V shed 1 base and J shed 7 bases, with 11 bases lying between them. This CDR3 region has 13 residues. Germline values: CDR1 SGHDT, CDR2 YYEEEE. This CDR3 reads CASSLSGSFGYTF. As DNA, the CDR3 is TGTGCCAGCAGCTTGAGCGGGTCTTTTGGCTACACCTTC. Together with reference TRBV5-6 and TRBJ1-2, the CDR3 gives the full variable domain: DAGVTQSPTHLIKTRGQQVTLRCSPKSGHDTVSWYQQALGQGPQFIFQYYEEEERQRGNFPDRFSGHQFPNYSSELNVNALLLGDSALYLCASSLSGSFGYTFGSGTRLTVV.

This chain links TRBV2 with TRBJ2-3; 7 nucleotides agree with TRBD2. Germline lookup yields CDR1 SNHLY and CDR2 FYNNEI. CDR3 length equals 14 residues. After removal of 6 bases from V and 2 bases from J, the junction contained 5 bases not matched to a gene. CDR3 DNA sequence: TGTGCCAGCAGGGGGGACTACCTCACAGATACGCAGTATTTT. Residues: CASRGDYLTDTQYF.

This clonotype is categorized as medium-sized. CDR3 sequence: CAISESGKASSFGYTF. The DNA of the CDR3 is TGTGCCATCAGTGAGTCCGGCAAGGCATCGTCTTTTGGCTACACCTTC. The chain uses TRBV10-3 and TRBJ1-2; D gene ambiguous. This CDR3 spans 16 amino acids. Germline V gene sequence: CDR1 ENHRY, CDR2 SYGVKD. Trimming pared 0 bases from V and 7 bases from J, leaving 18 bases between.

In this sample, this clonotype turned up once. The chain links TRBV5-1 to TRBJ1-1; D is ambiguous. CDR1 SGHRS and CDR2 YFSETQ come from the germline V gene. The CDR3 runs to 15 residues. V was clipped by 4 bases and J by 5 bases, with 18 bases between them. For the CDR3, the DNA is TGCGCCAGCAGCCGAACGTGGGGTGAGGGTACTGAAGCTTTCTTT. Protein sequence: CASSRTWGEGTEAFF.

This clonotype has at least ten counts. This chain joins TRBV15 and TRBJ2-1; D is possibly TRBD2 (5 bases). There are 14 residues in the CDR3. Germline assignment: CDR1 LNHNV and CDR2 YYDKDF (reference sequence). Trimming pared 3 bases from V and 7 bases from J, leaving 13 bases between. The chain's CDR3 is CATSSPKEANEQFF. CDR3 nucleotide sequence: TGTGCCACCAGCAGCCCGAAGGAGGCGAATGAGCAGTTCTTC.

In this sample, this clonotype turned up many times. V usage is TRBV6-1 and J usage is TRBJ1-6, with TRBD1 identical over 7 bases. Losses at the gene ends were 6 bases for V and 8 bases for J; bases not matched to a gene: 4. Germline V gene lookup returns CDR1 MNHNS and CDR2 SASEGT. The CDR3 has 13 amino acids. CDR3 nucleotide sequence: TGTGCCAGCAGGGAACAGGGGTATTCACCCCTCCACTTT. As protein: CASREQGYSPLHF.

V is TRBV9 and J is TRBJ2-1; a weak D match, TRBD2 (6 bases). Germline V lookup: CDR1 SGDLS, CDR2 YYNGEE. V lost 1 base and J 9 bases, leaving 14 bases between the germline ends. This CDR3 contains 14 residues. In nucleotides, the CDR3 is TGTGCCAGCAGCGTAAGTCGGGAGTTGAGTGAGCAGTTCTTC. Amino acids: CASSVSRELSEQFF.

This clonotype has more than one count but fewer than ten. The V and J genes are TRBV28 and TRBJ1-5; TRBD1 is a possible D gene (6 bases). The CDR3 extends over 16 amino acids. Per the germline V gene, CDR1 is MDHEN and CDR2 is SYDVKM. The V gene lost 6 bases and the J gene lost 1 base, with 16 bases spanning the gap. CDR3 sequence (DNA): TGTGCCAGCAGGACAGGACTTCCCCTAAGCAATCAGCCCCAGCATTTT. Its translation: CASRTGLPLSNQPQHF.

This clonotype was observed a few times. The chain links TRBV20-1 to TRBJ2-5; perhaps TRBD2 as D (6 bases). Germline CDR1 is DFQATT and CDR2 is SNEGSKA (reference sequence). Trimming shortened V by 6 bases and J by 0 bases, and 11 bases separated the two germline ends. CDR3 length: 13 residues. The CDR3 nucleotides read TGCAGTGCAAGCCGGGGGTACCAAGAGACCCAGTACTTC. As protein: CSASRGYQETQYF.

CDR3 sequence reads: CASSPQVKETQYF. In DNA, the CDR3 is TGTGCCAGCAGCCCTCAAGTGAAAGAGACCCAGTACTTC. The rearrangement uses TRBV9 and TRBJ2-5; D is uncertain. The V gene lost 4 bases and the J gene lost 3 bases, with 10 bases spanning the gap. The CDR3 totals 13 residues. Germline CDR1 is SGDLS and CDR2 is YYNGEE.

V is TRBV14 and J is TRBJ2-7, with a weak D call TRBD1 (7 bases). V was clipped by 1 base and J by 7 bases, with 17 bases between them. This CDR3 comprises 15 residues. Germline V CDR1 and CDR2: SGHDN, FVKESK. DNA for the CDR3: TGTGCCAGCAGCCAAGTCGCCAGGGGGGTTGGGGAGCAGTACTTC. Translated: CASSQVARGVGEQYF.

V is TRBV20-1 and J is TRBJ1-6; D is perhaps TRBD1 (5 bases). Germline V CDR1 and CDR2: DFQATT, SNEGSKA (reference sequence). There are 16 residues in the CDR3. V was pared by 3 bases and J by 7 bases, with 19 bases between. Here the CDR3 DNA reads TGCAGTGCTAGGGGGCTGGGAGGGGTAAACAATTCACCCCTCCACTTT. It codes for CSARGLGGVNNSPLHF.